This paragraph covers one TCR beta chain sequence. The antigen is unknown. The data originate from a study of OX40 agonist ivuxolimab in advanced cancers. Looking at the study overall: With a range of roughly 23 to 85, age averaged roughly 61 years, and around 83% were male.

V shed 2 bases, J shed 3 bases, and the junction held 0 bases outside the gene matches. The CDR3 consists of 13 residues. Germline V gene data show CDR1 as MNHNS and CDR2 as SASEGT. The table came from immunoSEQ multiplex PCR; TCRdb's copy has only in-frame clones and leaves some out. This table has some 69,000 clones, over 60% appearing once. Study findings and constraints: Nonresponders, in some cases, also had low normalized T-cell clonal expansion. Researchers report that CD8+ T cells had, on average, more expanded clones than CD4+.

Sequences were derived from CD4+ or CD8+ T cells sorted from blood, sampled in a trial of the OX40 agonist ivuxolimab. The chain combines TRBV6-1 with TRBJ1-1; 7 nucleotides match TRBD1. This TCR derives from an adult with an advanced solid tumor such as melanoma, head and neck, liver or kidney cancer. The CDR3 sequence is CASSEQGDTEAFF. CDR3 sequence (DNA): TGTGCCAGCAGTGAACAGGGGGACACTGAAGCTTTCTTT.